This entry lists 5 T cell receptor beta chains sequenced from one sample in a study of shared clonotypes between healthy human individuals (dated by TCRdb to the early 2020s). For the CD8 naive samples, CD45RO-negative cells were positively selected for CCR7, yielding a CD45RA+CCR7+ population from which TemRA cells were excluded. The library came from the immunoSEQ multiplex PCR assay. Here the immuneACCESS table is served through TCRdb, limited to in-frame sequences with V and J called. Missing clones are a known gap in these copies; in checked studies unresolved V genes cover under half, and the rest lacks a known reason. Across this sample there are around 580,000 clones, with 95% to 98% seen only once. Clones ranked in the top ten supply 0.3% of the sample. The sample taken for sequencing was naive CD8+ T cells sorted from blood. The cell subset or site label corresponds to: CD45RA+CCR7+. Receptors originate from a man aged 25-45 years in good health.

About this clone: Other DNA variants within this sample encode the same CDR3. The CDR3 protein is CASSSRGTYEQYF. Here the CDR3 DNA reads TGTGCCAGCAGCTCGCGGGGGACCTACGAGCAGTACTTC. V is TRBV7-9 and J is TRBJ2-7; 7 bases line up with TRBD2. CDR1 is SEHNR, CDR2 FQNEAQ, per germline (reference sequence). The J segment lost 2 bases and the V segment lost 4 bases, leaving 2 bases of the junction unmatched. CDR3 length: 13 residues.

This chain connects TRBV27 to TRBJ1-4; D perhaps matches TRBD1 (5 bases). Germline loops: CDR1 MNHEY, CDR2 SMNVEV (reference sequence). The CDR3 runs 17 residues. The V end was cut by 5 bases, the J end by 3 bases, with 19 bases between. Written as DNA, the CDR3 is TGTGCCAGCAGTCAACACTATCTGGGACTTTCTAATGAAAAACTGTTTTTT. Translation: CASSQHYLGLSNEKLFF.

This chain links TRBV11-2 with TRBJ2-1; weak D call: TRBD1 (5 bases). This CDR3 spans 13 amino acids. The germline V gene has CDR1 SGHAT and CDR2 FQNNGV. V lost 5 bases, J lost 4 bases, and 9 bases lay in between. Written as DNA, the CDR3 is TGTGCCAGCAGCCGCGACAGTTACAATGAGCAGTTCTTC. Protein sequence: CASSRDSYNEQFF.

The chain employs TRBV18 and TRBJ2-1, with TRBD2 matching over 12 bases. The ends lost 2 bases at V and 4 bases at J; junction bases unmatched: 6. The CDR3 loop spans 17 amino acids. Germline V gene sequence: CDR1 KGHSH, CDR2 LQKENI. CDR3 sequence reads: CASSPLTSGRDYNEQFF. For the CDR3, the DNA is TGTGCCAGCTCACCATTGACTAGCGGGAGAGATTACAATGAGCAGTTCTTC. Drawing the rest from reference TRBV18 and TRBJ2-1, the complete variable domain is NAGVMQNPRHLVRRRGQEARLRCSPMKGHSHVYWYRQLPEEGLKFMVYLQKENIIDESGMPKERFSAEFPKEGPSILRIQQVVRGDSAAYFCASSPLTSGRDYNEQFFGPGTRLTVL.

This clone occurred once. CDR3 DNA sequence: TGTGCCAGCAGTAACCGGTACGCCGAGCAGTACTTC. This encodes CASSNRYAEQYF. The rearrangement links TRBV25-1 to TRBJ2-7, with D unclear. The length of the CDR3 is 12 residues. Germline loops: CDR1 MGHDK, CDR2 SYGVNS. The V end was cut by 5 bases, the J end by 6 bases, with 11 bases between.